This T cell receptor (beta chain) was documented in a study of shared clonotypes between healthy human individuals. About the study: Every donor yielded three CD4 naive, three CD4 memory, two CD8 naive and one CD8 memory plate. General study findings and limits: Shared across a handful of donors were around 4.7% of the naive CD4 clonotypes.

The study drew all its donors from Caucasian adults living in Nashville, Tennessee. Memory CD4+ cells were the fraction left after CD45RA+ naive selection. V was pared by 5 bases and J by 0 bases, with 6 bases between. The V gene's germline CDR1 is SGHDT and CDR2 YYEEEE. CDR3 length equals 13 residues. About this clone itself: Its cognate antigen is unknown.

This table comes from immunoSEQ multiplex PCR, and its TCRdb copy is limited to in-frame clones, with some not included. The sample contains 2.5 million or so clones, more than 80% of which appear only once. The TCR was taken from a man aged 18 to 30 in good health. The specimen sequenced was naive CD4+ T cells sorted from blood. The sample's subset: CD45RA+ positively selected. The chain recombines TRBV5-6 with TRBJ1-3; no firm D call. This CDR3 is CASRLNSGNTIYF. The DNA of the CDR3 is TGTGCCAGCAGGTTAAACTCTGGAAACACCATATATTTT.